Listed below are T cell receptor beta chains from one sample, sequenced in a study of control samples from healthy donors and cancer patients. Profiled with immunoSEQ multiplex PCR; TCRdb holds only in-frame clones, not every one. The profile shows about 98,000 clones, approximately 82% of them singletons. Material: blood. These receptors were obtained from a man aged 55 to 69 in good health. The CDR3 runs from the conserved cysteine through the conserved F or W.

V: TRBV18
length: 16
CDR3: CASSPQGGSYNSPLHF

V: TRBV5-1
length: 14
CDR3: CASSLGRLNTEAFF

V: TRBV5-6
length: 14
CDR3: CASSLVTAAGELFF

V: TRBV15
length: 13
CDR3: CATSRDRQDTQYF

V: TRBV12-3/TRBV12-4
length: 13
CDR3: CASISEGYNEQFF

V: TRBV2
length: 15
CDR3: CASRNGLAGLDTQYF

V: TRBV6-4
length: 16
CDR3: CASSAALAGVQETQYF

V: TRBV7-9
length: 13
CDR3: CASSPQGRGTYTF

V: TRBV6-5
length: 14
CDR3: CASTRDRVSDEQFF

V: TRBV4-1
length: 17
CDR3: CASSQESSGQGRPPLHF

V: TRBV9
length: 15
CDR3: CASSVRTGLGNTIYF

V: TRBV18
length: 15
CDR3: CASSPNTHSNQPQHF

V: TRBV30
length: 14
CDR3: CAWRQGVGSGEQYF

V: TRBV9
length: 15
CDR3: CASSVAMGDAGELFF

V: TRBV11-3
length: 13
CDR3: CASSLAYGTEAFF

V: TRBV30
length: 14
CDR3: CAWSVAGAKGSQHF

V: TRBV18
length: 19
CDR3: CASSPPASGRAGGTDTQYF

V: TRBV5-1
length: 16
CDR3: CASSLTVSGNTGELFF

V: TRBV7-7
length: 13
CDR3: CASSLKVGGELFF

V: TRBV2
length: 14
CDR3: CASRSRDITYEQYF

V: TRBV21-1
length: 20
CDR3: CASSKDTGQPSRKLTGELFF

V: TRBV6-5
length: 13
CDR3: CASRTGVNYGYTF

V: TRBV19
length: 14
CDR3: CASQLGRYNSPLHF

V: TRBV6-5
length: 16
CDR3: CASSYKRPSGRDEQFF

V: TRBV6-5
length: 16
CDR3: CASSYSIGGNTGELFF

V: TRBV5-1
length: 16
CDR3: CASSLGVGAGYNEQFF

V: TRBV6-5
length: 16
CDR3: CASSYSSLAGRETQYF